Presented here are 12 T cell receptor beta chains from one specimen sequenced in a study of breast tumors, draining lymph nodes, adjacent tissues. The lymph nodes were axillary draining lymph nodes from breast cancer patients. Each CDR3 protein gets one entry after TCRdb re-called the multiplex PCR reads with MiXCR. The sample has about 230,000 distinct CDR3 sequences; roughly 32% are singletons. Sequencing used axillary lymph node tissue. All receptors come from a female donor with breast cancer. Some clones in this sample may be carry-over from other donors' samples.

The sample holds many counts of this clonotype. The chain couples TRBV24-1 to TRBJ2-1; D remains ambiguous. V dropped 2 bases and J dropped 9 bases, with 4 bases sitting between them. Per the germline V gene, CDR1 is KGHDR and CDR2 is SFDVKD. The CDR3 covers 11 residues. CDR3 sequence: CATSDYSEQFF. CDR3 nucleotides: TGTGCCACCAGTGATTATAGTGAGCAGTTCTTC.

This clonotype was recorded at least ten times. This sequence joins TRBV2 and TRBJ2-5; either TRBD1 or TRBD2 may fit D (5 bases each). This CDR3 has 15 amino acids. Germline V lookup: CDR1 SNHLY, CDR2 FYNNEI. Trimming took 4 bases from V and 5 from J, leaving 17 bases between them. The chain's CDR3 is CASSGMGTLSETQYF. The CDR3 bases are TGTGCCAGCAGTGGTATGGGGACGTTATCGGAGACCCAGTACTTC. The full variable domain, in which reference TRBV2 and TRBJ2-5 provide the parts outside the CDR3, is EPEVTQTPSHQVTQMGQEVILRCVPISNHLYFYWYRQILGQKVEFLVSFYNNEISEKSEIFDDQFSVERPDGSNFTLKIRSTKLEDSAMYFCASSGMGTLSETQYFGPGTRLLVL.

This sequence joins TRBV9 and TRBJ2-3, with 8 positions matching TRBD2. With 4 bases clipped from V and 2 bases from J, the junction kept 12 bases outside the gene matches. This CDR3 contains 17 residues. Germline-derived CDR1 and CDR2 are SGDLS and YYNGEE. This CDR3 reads CASSRVESGRITDTQYF. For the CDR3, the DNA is TGTGCCAGCAGCCGGGTTGAAAGCGGGAGAATCACAGATACGCAGTATTTT.

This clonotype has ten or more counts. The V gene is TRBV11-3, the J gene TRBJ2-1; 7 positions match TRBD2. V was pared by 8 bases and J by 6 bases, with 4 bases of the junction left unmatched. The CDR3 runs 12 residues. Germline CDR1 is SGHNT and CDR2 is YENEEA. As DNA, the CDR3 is TGTGCCAGCGGAGCTAGCGGCAATGAGCAGTTCTTC. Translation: CASGASGNEQFF.

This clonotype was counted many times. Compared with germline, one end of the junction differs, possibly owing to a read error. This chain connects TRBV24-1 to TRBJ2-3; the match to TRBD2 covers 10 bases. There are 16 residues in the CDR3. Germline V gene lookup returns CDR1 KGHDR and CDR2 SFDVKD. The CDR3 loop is CATNDQSGRAGPTQYF. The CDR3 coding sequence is TGTGCCACCAATGATCAGAGCGGGAGGGCCGGACCTACGCAGTATTTT.

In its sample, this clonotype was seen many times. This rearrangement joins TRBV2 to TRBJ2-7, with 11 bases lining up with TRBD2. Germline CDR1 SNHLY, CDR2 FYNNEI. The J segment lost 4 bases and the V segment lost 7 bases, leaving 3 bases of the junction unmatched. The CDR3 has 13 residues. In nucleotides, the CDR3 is TGTGCCAGCACCACTAGCGGGAGTTACGAGCAGTACTTC. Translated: CASTTSGSYEQYF. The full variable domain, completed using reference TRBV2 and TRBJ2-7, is EPEVTQTPSHQVTQMGQEVILRCVPISNHLYFYWYRQILGQKVEFLVSFYNNEISEKSEIFDDQFSVERPDGSNFTLKIRSTKLEDSAMYFCASTTSGSYEQYFGPGTRLTVT.

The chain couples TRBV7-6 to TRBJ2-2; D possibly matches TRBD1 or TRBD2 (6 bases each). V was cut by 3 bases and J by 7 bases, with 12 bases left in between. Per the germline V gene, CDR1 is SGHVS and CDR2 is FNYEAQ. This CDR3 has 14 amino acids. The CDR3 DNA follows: TGTGCCAGCAGCTTGGGGGGCGCTGACGGGGAGCTGTTTTTT. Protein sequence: CASSLGGADGELFF.

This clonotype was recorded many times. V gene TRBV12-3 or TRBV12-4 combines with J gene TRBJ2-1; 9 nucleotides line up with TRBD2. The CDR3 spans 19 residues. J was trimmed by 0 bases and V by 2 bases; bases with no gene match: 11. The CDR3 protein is CASSLSAGGLWSSYNEQFF. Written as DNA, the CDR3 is TGTGCCAGCAGTTTAAGTGCGGGAGGGCTATGGAGCTCCTACAATGAGCAGTTCTTC.

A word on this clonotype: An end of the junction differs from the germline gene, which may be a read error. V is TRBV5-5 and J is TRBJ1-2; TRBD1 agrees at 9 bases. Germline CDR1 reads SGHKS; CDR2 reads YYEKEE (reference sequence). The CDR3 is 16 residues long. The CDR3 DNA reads TGCGCCAGCAGCCTTCGACCGGGACAGGGAAGCAATGGCTACACCTTC. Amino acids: CASSLRPGQGSNGYTF. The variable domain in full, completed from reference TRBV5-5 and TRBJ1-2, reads DAGVTQSPTHLIKTRGQQVTLRCSPISGHKSVSWYQQVLGQGPQFIFQYYEKEERGRGNFPDRFSARQFPNYSSELNVNALLLGDSALYLCASSLRPGQGSNGYTFGSGTRLTVV.

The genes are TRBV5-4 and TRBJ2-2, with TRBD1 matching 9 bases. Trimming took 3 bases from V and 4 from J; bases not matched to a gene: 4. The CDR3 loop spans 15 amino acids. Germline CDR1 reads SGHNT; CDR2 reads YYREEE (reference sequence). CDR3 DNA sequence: TGTGCCAGCAGCTCGGGACAGGGATCCACCGGGGAGCTGTTTTTT. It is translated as CASSSGQGSTGELFF.

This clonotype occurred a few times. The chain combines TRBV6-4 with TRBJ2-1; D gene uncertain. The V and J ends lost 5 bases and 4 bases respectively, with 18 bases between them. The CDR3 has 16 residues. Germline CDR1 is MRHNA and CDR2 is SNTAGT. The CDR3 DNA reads TGTGCCAGCAGTCACGCTCCTACCAGACGATACAATGAGCAGTTCTTC. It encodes CASSHAPTRRYNEQFF.

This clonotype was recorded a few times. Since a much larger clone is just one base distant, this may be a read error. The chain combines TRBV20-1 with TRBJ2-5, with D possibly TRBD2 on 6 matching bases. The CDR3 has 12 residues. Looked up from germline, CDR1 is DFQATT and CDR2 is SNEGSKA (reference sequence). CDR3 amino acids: CSARENRETPYF. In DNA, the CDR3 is TGCAGTGCTAGAGAAAACCGGGAGACCCCGTACTTC.